One sample yielded the 2 T cell receptor beta chains listed below, sequenced in a study of OX40 agonist ivuxolimab in advanced cancers. The table came from immunoSEQ multiplex PCR; TCRdb's copy has only in-frame clones and leaves some out. The sample carries tens of thousands of clones, around 90% recorded once. The source material was CD4+ or CD8+ T cells sorted from blood, sampled in a trial of the OX40 agonist ivuxolimab. All receptors come from an adult with an advanced solid tumor such as melanoma, head and neck, liver or kidney cancer.

V and J are TRBV18 and TRBJ2-7; D may correspond to TRBD1 or TRBD2 (6 bases each). The CDR3 covers 15 residues. V was trimmed by 3 bases and J by 3 bases, leaving 15 bases between them. Germline assignment: CDR1 KGHSH and CDR2 LQKENI. The CDR3 loop reads CASSPRGQKGYEQYF. CDR3 bases: TGTGCCAGCTCACCCCGGGGGCAGAAAGGCTACGAGCAGTACTTC.

The V gene is TRBV5-1, the J gene TRBJ1-1; 7 nucleotides match TRBD1. This CDR3 comprises 15 residues. V was pared by 4 bases and J by 3 bases, with 9 bases of the junction left unmatched. Germline V gene data show CDR1 as SGHRS and CDR2 as YFSETQ. The CDR3, as DNA: TGCGCCAGCAGCGACCCGGGACAGATGTACACTGAAGCTTTCTTT. Amino acid sequence: CASSDPGQMYTEAFF.